Below, one T cell receptor beta chain is given with its context. The antigen it binds to is not known. One base away there is no much larger clone; base qualities are not given. The CDR3 has 16 amino acids, counting the end cysteine and phenylalanine. Only the CDR3 region is kept as DNA, spanning 48 bases read in frame from base 1. Germline trimming amounts to 4 bases on V and 4 bases on J, with 10 as the count of junction bases outside the gene matches. Per the germline V gene, ENHRY is the CDR1 and SYGVKD is the CDR2. This sample was included in a study of T cell changes during pregnancy in multiple sclerosis (dated by TCRdb to the late 2010s). Context from the whole study: The study examined how the T cell repertoire changed over the course of pregnancy in women with multiple sclerosis.

The receptor library was made with the immunoSEQ multiplex PCR assay. TCRdb obtained this table from immuneACCESS and retained in-frame rearrangements with V and J assigned. These tables miss some clones; where compared with another copy, unresolved V genes account for less than half of the shortfall, and the remainder is unexplained. In all, the sample holds about 100,000 clones, and around 92% of those were seen once. More than 2.5% of the sample rests with the top ten. The rearranged segments are TRBV10-3 and TRBJ2-3, and 8 bases in between align with TRBD2. The TCR comes from a female donor with multiple sclerosis, enrolled in a pregnancy study. Sequenced here: peripheral blood, sampled in the first trimester of pregnancy. CDR3 reads: CAISGPGTRVPDTQYF. The DNA is TGTGCCATCAGTGGTCCCGGGACTAGAGTTCCAGATACGCAGTATTTT.